This is a list of T cell receptor beta chains from one sample in a study of PD-1 blockade in classical Hodgkin lymphoma. Measured with immunoSEQ multiplex PCR; TCRdb has only the in-frame clones, and not every one. The table shows around 43,000 clones, with approximately 78% occurring only once. Sequenced material: peripheral blood mononuclear cells (PBMCs), taken at baseline. The source is a human donor with classical Hodgkin lymphoma. CDR3s include the opening cysteine and the closing phenylalanine or tryptophan. The D gene is left open where the match is weak. The size of a clone is reported for some rows only, either as once, few or many, or as a class for expanded clones.

length: 16; V: TRBV5-4; size: once; D: TRBD2; J: TRBJ2-7; CDR3: CASTSGGSGKSYEQYF; DNA: TGTGCCAGCACCTCGGGAGGATCAGGAAAGAGCTACGAGCAGTACTTC
length: 12; V: TRBV6-5; size: -; D: -; J: TRBJ2-7; CDR3: CASSRQRGQQYF; DNA: TGTGCCAGCAGCCGCCAGCGAGGACAGCAGTACTTC
length: 15; V: TRBV5-4; size: -; D: -; J: TRBJ2-5; CDR3: CASSSRGAVTTAQYF; DNA: TGTGCCAGCAGCTCCCGGGGGGCAGTGACCACCGCCCAGTACTTC
length: 13; V: TRBV7-3; size: few; D: -; J: TRBJ2-3; CDR3: CASSLDGTDTQYF; DNA: TGTGCCAGCAGCTTAGATGGAACAGATACGCAGTATTTT
length: 17; V: TRBV5-1; size: few; D: TRBD2; J: TRBJ2-5; CDR3: CASSLGLAGGTQETQYF; DNA: TGCGCCAGCAGCTTGGGACTAGCGGGGGGGACCCAAGAGACCCAGTACTTC
length: 13; V: TRBV18; size: -; D: TRBD1; J: TRBJ1-4; CDR3: CASSSRTGEKLFF; DNA: TGTGCCAGCTCATCCCGGACAGGGGAAAAACTGTTTTTT
length: 15; V: TRBV6-5; size: few; D: -; J: TRBJ1-2; CDR3: CASSYGTGWDYGYTF; DNA: TGTGCCAGCAGTTACGGGACCGGGTGGGACTATGGCTACACCTTC
length: 14; V: TRBV5-8; size: -; D: -; J: TRBJ1-3; CDR3: CASSLRGTGNTIYF; DNA: TGTGCCAGCAGCTTAAGGGGGACTGGAAACACCATATATTTT
length: 14; V: TRBV4-1; size: -; D: -; J: TRBJ2-2; CDR3: CASSQTEGTGELFF; DNA: TGCGCCAGCAGCCAAACGGAGGGGACCGGGGAGCTGTTTTTT
length: 13; V: TRBV18; size: -; D: -; J: TRBJ2-3; CDR3: CASSPLNTDTQYF; DNA: TGTGCCAGCTCACCCTTAAACACAGATACGCAGTATTTT
length: 14; V: TRBV6-6; size: -; D: -; J: TRBJ1-4; CDR3: CASSYPGQSRELFF; DNA: TGTGCCAGCAGTTACCCCGGACAGTCGAGGGAACTGTTTTTT
length: 17; V: TRBV14; size: once; D: TRBD1; J: TRBJ1-6; CDR3: CASSQDRPYRGRSPLHF; DNA: TGTGCCAGCAGCCAAGATAGGCCCTACAGGGGACGATCACCCCTCCACTTT
length: 13; V: TRBV2; size: once; D: TRBD1; J: TRBJ2-5; CDR3: CASSDPGGETQYF; DNA: TGTGCCAGCAGTGACCCAGGGGGAGAGACCCAGTACTTC
length: 12; V: TRBV6-5; size: -; D: -; J: TRBJ2-1; CDR3: CASSYDLNEQFF; DNA: TGTGCCAGCAGTTACGACTTGAATGAGCAGTTCTTC
length: 22; V: TRBV10-3; size: -; D: TRBD2; J: TRBJ2-3; CDR3: CAISEPGNPGTSGGSSTDTQYF; DNA: TGTGCCATCAGTGAACCGGGTAATCCGGGGACTAGCGGGGGCTCTAGCACAGATACGCAGTATTTT
length: 14; V: TRBV6-1; size: -; D: TRBD1; J: TRBJ1-2; CDR3: CASSPGQWSRGYTF; DNA: TGTGCCAGCAGTCCGGGACAGTGGAGCAGAGGCTACACCTTC
length: 16; V: TRBV6-6; size: -; D: TRBD1; J: TRBJ1-2; CDR3: CASRGTGGSGLYGYTF; DNA: TGTGCCAGCAGAGGGACAGGGGGTTCGGGGCTCTATGGCTACACCTTC
length: 17; V: TRBV19; size: -; D: TRBD2; J: TRBJ2-7; CDR3: CASSIGVTSGEIYEQYF; DNA: TGTGCCAGTAGTATCGGGGTGACTAGCGGGGAAATCTACGAGCAGTACTTC
length: 16; V: TRBV23-1; size: -; D: -; J: TRBJ2-5; CDR3: CASSPSGRALQETQYF; DNA: TGCGCCAGCAGTCCTTCCGGCAGGGCCCTACAAGAGACCCAGTACTTC
length: 13; V: TRBV7-2; size: -; D: -; J: TRBJ2-7; CDR3: CASSLEVPGEQYF; DNA: TGTGCCAGCAGCTTAGAGGTGCCCGGAGAGCAGTACTTC
length: 13; V: TRBV5-6; size: few; D: -; J: TRBJ1-6; CDR3: CASSLAGVSPLHF; DNA: TGTGCCAGCAGCTTGGCAGGGGTATCACCCCTCCACTTT
length: 15; V: TRBV19; size: -; D: TRBD2; J: TRBJ2-5; CDR3: CASKGGGAGQETQYF; DNA: TGTGCCAGTAAGGGCGGGGGGGCCGGTCAAGAGACCCAGTACTTC
length: 14; V: TRBV6-5; size: -; D: -; J: TRBJ1-4; CDR3: CASSYVQRNEKLFF; DNA: TGTGCCAGCAGTTACGTTCAGAGAAATGAAAAACTGTTTTTT
length: 13; V: TRBV4-3; size: -; D: -; J: TRBJ1-5; CDR3: CASSQDREQPQHF; DNA: TGCGCCAGCAGCCAAGACAGGGAGCAGCCCCAGCATTTT
length: 15; V: TRBV25-1; size: -; D: TRBD1; J: TRBJ2-5; CDR3: CASTLAGGEQETQYF; DNA: TGTGCCAGCACTCTTGCAGGGGGAGAGCAAGAGACCCAGTACTTC
length: 15; V: TRBV19; size: once; D: -; J: TRBJ1-2; CDR3: CASSIELLWSYGYTF; DNA: TGTGCCAGTAGTATAGAATTATTGTGGAGCTATGGCTACACCTTC
length: 15; V: TRBV5-1; size: -; D: TRBD1; J: TRBJ2-7; CDR3: CASSPGDSSSYEQYF; DNA: TGCGCCAGCAGCCCCGGGGACAGTAGCTCCTACGAGCAGTACTTC
length: 16; V: TRBV21-1; size: -; D: -; J: TRBJ2-4; CDR3: CASSKGKQGRRNIQYF; DNA: TGTGCCAGCAGCAAAGGGAAACAGGGAAGGCGAAACATTCAGTACTTC
length: 17; V: TRBV13; size: -; D: -; J: TRBJ1-3; CDR3: CASSLSTGFITGNTIYF; DNA: TGTGCCAGCAGCCTGTCCACTGGGTTCATCACTGGAAACACCATATATTTT
length: 12; V: TRBV7-9; size: -; D: -; J: TRBJ2-3; CDR3: CASSLSTDTQYF; DNA: TGTGCCAGCAGCTTAAGCACAGATACGCAGTATTTT
length: 14; V: TRBV5-1; size: -; D: TRBD1; J: TRBJ2-5; CDR3: CASSKDRPQETQYF; DNA: TGCGCCAGCTCTAAGGACAGGCCCCAAGAGACCCAGTACTTC
length: 15; V: TRBV4-1; size: -; D: -; J: TRBJ1-3; CDR3: CASSRVQAPGNTIYF; DNA: TGCGCCAGCAGCCGAGTACAAGCCCCTGGAAACACCATATATTTT
length: 18; V: TRBV9; size: -; D: TRBD2; J: TRBJ2-1; CDR3: CASSVEGTSGGAFNEQFF; DNA: TGTGCCAGCAGCGTAGAAGGGACTAGCGGGGGGGCCTTCAATGAGCAGTTCTTC
length: 14; V: TRBV6-6; size: few; D: -; J: TRBJ2-7; CDR3: CASSYGLGDYEQYF; DNA: TGTGCCAGCAGTTACGGCCTAGGGGATTACGAGCAGTACTTC
length: 15; V: TRBV5-1; size: -; D: TRBD1; J: TRBJ2-3; CDR3: CASSSGTGVGDTQYF; DNA: TGCGCCAGCAGCTCGGGGACAGGGGTAGGAGATACGCAGTATTTT
length: 14; V: TRBV7-2; size: -; D: -; J: TRBJ2-7; CDR3: CASSPLTVSYEQYF; DNA: TGTGCCAGCAGCCCCCTGACAGTCTCCTACGAGCAGTACTTC
length: 15; V: TRBV4-3; size: -; D: -; J: TRBJ2-2; CDR3: CASSQRYRDTGELFF; DNA: TGCGCCAGCAGCCAAAGGTACAGGGACACCGGGGAGCTGTTTTTT
length: 13; V: TRBV5-1; size: -; D: -; J: TRBJ1-2; CDR3: CASREPQDYGYTF; DNA: TGCGCCAGCAGAGAGCCTCAGGACTATGGCTACACCTTC
length: 15; V: TRBV5-5; size: once; D: -; J: TRBJ1-4; CDR3: CASSSGGVGNEKLFF; DNA: TGTGCCAGCAGCTCCGGTGGGGTCGGTAATGAAAAACTGTTTTTT
length: 15; V: TRBV27; size: -; D: TRBD1; J: TRBJ2-7; CDR3: CASSLSGQGVREQYF; DNA: TGTGCCAGCAGTTTATCGGGACAGGGGGTTCGGGAGCAGTACTTC
length: 14; V: TRBV6-6; size: -; D: -; J: TRBJ1-3; CDR3: CASNTGLSGNTIYF; DNA: TGTGCCAGCAATACAGGGCTTTCTGGAAACACCATATATTTT
length: 14; V: TRBV5-4; size: few; D: -; J: TRBJ2-7; CDR3: CASSLGRRGSEQYF; DNA: TGTGCCAGCAGCTTGGGCCGCAGGGGATCCGAGCAGTACTTC
length: 18; V: TRBV4-3; size: -; D: TRBD2; J: TRBJ2-1; CDR3: CASSLGLAGGISYNEQFF; DNA: TGCGCCAGCAGCTTGGGACTAGCGGGGGGGATTTCCTACAATGAGCAGTTCTTC
length: 18; V: TRBV9; size: -; D: -; J: TRBJ2-3; CDR3: CASSVVGWGAQAADTQYF; DNA: TGTGCCAGCAGCGTAGTCGGCTGGGGGGCGCAGGCGGCAGATACGCAGTATTTT
length: 14; V: TRBV10-1; size: few; D: -; J: TRBJ1-5; CDR3: CASSSGRGNQPQHF; DNA: TGCGCCAGCAGTAGTGGTAGGGGGAATCAGCCCCAGCATTTT
length: 14; V: TRBV15; size: -; D: -; J: TRBJ2-2; CDR3: CATSRDRATGELFF; DNA: TGTGCCACCAGCAGAGATCGGGCGACCGGGGAGCTGTTTTTT
length: 18; V: TRBV4-1; size: few; D: -; J: TRBJ2-4; CDR3: CASSQVLLERGAKNIQYF; DNA: TGCGCCAGCAGCCAAGTTCTTTTAGAGAGGGGAGCCAAAAACATTCAGTACTTC
length: 16; V: TRBV5-5; size: -; D: -; J: TRBJ2-2; CDR3: CASSFRTLSNTGELFF; DNA: TGTGCCAGCAGCTTCCGGACACTTTCGAACACCGGGGAGCTGTTTTTT
length: 18; V: TRBV7-9; size: -; D: TRBD1; J: TRBJ2-7; CDR3: CASSLATGSNTEGYEQYF; DNA: TGTGCCAGCAGCTTAGCGACAGGGTCTAATACTGAGGGCTACGAGCAGTACTTC
length: 14; V: TRBV10-3; size: -; D: -; J: TRBJ2-3; CDR3: CAISEWTATDTQYF; DNA: TGTGCCATCAGTGAATGGACAGCCACAGATACGCAGTATTTT
length: 17; V: TRBV19; size: -; D: -; J: TRBJ1-4; CDR3: CASSNRDRVMTNEKLFF; DNA: TGTGCCAGTAGTAACAGGGATAGGGTGATGACTAATGAAAAACTGTTTTTT
length: 17; V: TRBV11-2; size: -; D: TRBD1; J: TRBJ2-5; CDR3: CASSPNTDRWGKETQYF; DNA: TGTGCCAGCAGCCCAAACACGGACAGGTGGGGCAAAGAGACCCAGTACTTC
length: 14; V: TRBV2; size: -; D: -; J: TRBJ1-4; CDR3: CASSDGRGGEKLFF; DNA: TGTGCCAGCAGTGATGGGAGGGGCGGTGAAAAACTGTTTTTT
length: 15; V: TRBV6-5; size: -; D: -; J: TRBJ2-2; CDR3: CASSYSTGDTGELFF; DNA: TGTGCCAGCAGTTACTCTACAGGAGACACCGGGGAGCTGTTTTTT
length: 19; V: TRBV10-1; size: once; D: TRBD1; J: TRBJ2-5; CDR3: CASSESSPSWTGGGETQYF; DNA: TGCGCCAGCAGTGAGTCGAGTCCCAGCTGGACAGGGGGCGGTGAGACCCAGTACTTC
length: 16; V: TRBV7-9; size: -; D: -; J: TRBJ1-5; CDR3: CASSLAKGDGDQPQHF; DNA: TGTGCCAGCAGCTTAGCGAAAGGGGATGGGGATCAGCCCCAGCATTTT
length: 18; V: TRBV12-2; size: -; D: -; J: TRBJ1-5; CDR3: CASPTELGRDYSNQPQHF; DNA: TGTGCAAGTCCCACCGAACTAGGTCGGGATTATAGCAATCAGCCCCAGCATTTT
length: 15; V: TRBV6-5; size: -; D: -; J: TRBJ2-2; CDR3: CASSYTGTPTGELFF; DNA: TGTGCCAGCAGTTACACGGGGACACCCACCGGGGAGCTGTTTTTT
length: 16; V: TRBV4-2; size: -; D: TRBD1; J: TRBJ1-3; CDR3: CASSDSGGESGNTIYF; DNA: TGTGCCAGCAGCGATTCAGGGGGCGAATCTGGAAACACCATATATTTT